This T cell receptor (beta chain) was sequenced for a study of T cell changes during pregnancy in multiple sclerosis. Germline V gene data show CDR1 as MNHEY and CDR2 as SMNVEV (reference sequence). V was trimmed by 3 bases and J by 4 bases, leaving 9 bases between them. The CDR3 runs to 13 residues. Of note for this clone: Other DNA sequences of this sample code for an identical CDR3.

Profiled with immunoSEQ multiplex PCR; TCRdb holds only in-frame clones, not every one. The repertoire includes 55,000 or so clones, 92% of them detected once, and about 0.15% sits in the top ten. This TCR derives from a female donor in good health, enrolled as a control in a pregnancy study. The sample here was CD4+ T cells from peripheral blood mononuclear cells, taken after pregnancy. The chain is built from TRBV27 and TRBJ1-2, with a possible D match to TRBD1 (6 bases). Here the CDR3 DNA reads TGTGCCAGCAGTTTCAGGGGCGGCTATGGCTACACCTTC. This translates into CASSFRGGYGYTF.